This T cell receptor (beta chain) is drawn from a study of blood T cell repertoires in COVID-19. Across the whole study: Italy, Spain and the United States were the sources of the convalescent and acute COVID-19 samples. PBMCs, B-cell-depleted T cells, or T cells were the source of the cDNA or gDNA that made up the material.

As processed by the authors: The authors estimated nucleated cell counts from reference gene primer amplification. Generated by immunoSEQ multiplex PCR, the TCRdb table keeps only in-frame clones and is missing some. Clonal size and the V and J genes are those of that table, whereas D and trimming came from the DNA. Of about 42,000 clones listed, over 70% are singletons. The germline gives CDR1 SGHTA, CDR2 FQGNSA. V lost 2 bases to trimming and J lost 5 bases; unmatched junction nucleotides: 3. The CDR3 covers 15 residues. The clonotype originates from an elderly woman with acute or convalescent COVID-19. The chain employs TRBV7-2 and TRBJ2-3, with 11 bases identical to TRBD2. Sequencing used peripheral blood. Here the CDR3 reads CASSLLGLAVDTQYF. In nucleotides, the CDR3 is TGTGCCAGCAGCTTACTGGGACTAGCGGTAGATACGCAGTATTTT. The whole variable domain, filled in from reference TRBV7-2 and TRBJ2-3, reads GAGVSQSPSNKVTEKGKDVELRCDPISGHTALYWYRQSLGQGLEFLIYFQGNSAPDKSGLPSDRFSAERTGGSVSTLTIQRTQQEDSAVYLCASSLLGLAVDTQYFGPGTRLTVL.